These 7 T cell receptor beta chains were sequenced from one sample in a study of tumor-infiltrating lymphocytes in primary liver carcinoma. They got blood RNA out of unsorted whole blood and also pulled out germline DNA. With a constant-region primer, TCR beta cDNA was made from 500 ng of total RNA. Sequencing libraries for TCR beta derived from three nested multiplex PCR rounds that used slightly modified ARM-PCR. Investigators reported that the first two PCR rounds, at roughly 10 cycles each, used TRBV1-TRBV30 forward primers with a C-beta reverse primer. TCRdb analysed the multiplex PCR reads with MiXCR anew, one entry per CDR3 protein. The repertoire holds about 200,000 distinct CDR3 sequences, with less than 75% as singletons. The sample consisted of peripheral blood. The source of these receptors is a woman aged 55-69 years with primary liver carcinoma and hepatitis B virus infection.

The chain couples TRBV7-8 to TRBJ1-5; D remains ambiguous. The germline V gene has CDR1 SGHVS and CDR2 FQNEAQ. V gave up 1 base and J gave up 13 bases, with 14 bases separating them. This CDR3 region has 13 residues. The CDR3 bases are TGTGCCAGCAGCTTAGTTATGGAGCGGCCTCAGCATTTT. Its protein product is CASSLVMERPQHF. The full variable domain, its missing parts supplied by reference TRBV7-8 and TRBJ1-5, is GAGVSQSPRYKVAKRGQDVALRCDPISGHVSLFWYQQALGQGPEFLTYFQNEAQLDKSGLPSDRFFAERPEGSVSTLKIQRTQQEDSAVYLCASSLVMERPQHFGDGTRLSIL.

For this clonotype: A junction end diverges from the germline sequence, so it may reflect a read error. This sequence joins TRBV11-2 and TRBJ1-1; the D gene is possibly TRBD1 (5 bases). This CDR3 is built from 14 residues. Per germline, CDR1 SGHAT and CDR2 FQNNGV. CDR3 nucleotides: TGTGCCAGCACTCGTGGGGGAGAGAACACTGAAGTTTTCTTT. Protein product: CASTRGGENTEVFF.

Concerning this clonotype itself: Its ends do not fully match the called genes, so a read error is possible. The rearrangement uses TRBV11-2 and TRBJ2-1; D not resolved. The V gene's germline CDR1 is SGHAT and CDR2 FQNNGV. This CDR3 has 14 amino acids. DNA of the CDR3: TGTGCCGGCAGCCTAGAAGGGTTTTACAATGAGCAGTTCTTC. Protein sequence: CAGSLEGFYNEQFF.

On this clonotype: Just one base apart from a much larger clone, this may be a read error. The chain carries TRBV12-3 or TRBV12-4 and TRBJ1-5; no definite D call. The CDR3 runs to 14 residues. Trimming removed 3 bases from V and 2 bases from J, with 8 bases in between. CDR3 DNA: TGTGCCAGCAGTTTCTGGTATGGCAATCAGCCCCAGCATTTT. Protein: CASSFWYGNQPQHF.

This clonotype was counted only a few times. At one end, the junction sequence differs from germline, possibly due to a read error. The chain has TRBV11-2 and TRBJ2-7; D is undetermined. The CDR3 consists of 14 residues. CDR1 and CDR2 (germline): SGHAT, FQNNGV. For the CDR3, the DNA is TGTGCCAGTAGCTCCCCTCGGCTTTCCGCCGAGCAGTACTTC. Protein sequence: CASSSPRLSAEQYF.

The V gene is TRBV4-1, the J gene TRBJ1-2, with 8 bases fitting TRBD1. V was pared by 1 base and J by 4 bases, with 2 bases of the junction left unmatched. Per germline, CDR1 MGHRA and CDR2 YSYEKL. The CDR3 is made up of 14 amino acids. CDR3 in amino acids: CASSQVGQGYGYTF. CDR3 bases: TGCGCCAGCAGCCAAGTAGGACAGGGCTATGGCTACACCTTC.

Turning to this clonotype: A single base separates this from a much larger clone, so it may be a read error. This chain connects TRBV29-1 to TRBJ2-7; TRBD1 agrees at 7 bases. The CDR3 has 15 amino acids. Germline-derived CDR1 and CDR2 are SQVTM and ANQGSEA. V shed 4 bases, J shed 0 bases, and the junction held 9 bases outside the gene matches. CDR3 sequence (DNA): TGCAGCGTTGGCCTAGGGGGCGCTGGCTCCTACGAGCAGTACTTC. Amino acids: CSVGLGGAGSYEQYF.